Detailed here is one T cell receptor (beta chain). The antigen this receptor binds is unknown. No base quality information exists; no much larger clone differs at one position. The data originate from a study of OX40 agonist ivuxolimab in advanced cancers. With respect to the entire study: Ivuxolimab was an agonistic, fully human IgG2 monoclonal antibody directed against OX40 (CD134), a costimulatory receptor. Intravenous ivuxolimab was administered to patients every 2 weeks at six dose levels: 0.01, 0.1, 0.3, 1.5, 3 and 10 mg/kg. Of the approximately 50 patients in dose escalation, some 19 had hepatocellular carcinoma, some 15 had melanoma, 9 had renal cell carcinoma and 9 had head and neck cancer. In the dose-escalation cohort, approximately 80% of patients were male, and the mean age was 60 years with a range of roughly 23 to 79. Prior anti-PD-1, anti-PD-L1 or anti-CTLA-4 therapy was permitted, and checkpoint inhibitors had been received by about 37% of dose-escalation patients. Partial responses occurred in three dose-escalation patients: two with cutaneous melanoma and one with hepatocellular carcinoma. The purpose of peripheral TCRbeta sequencing was to test whether ivuxolimab changed TCR sequence diversity and led to clonal T-cell expansion. The paper describes the monotherapy dose-escalation part (N ≈ 51 patients) of the phase I trial of ivuxolimab.

Beyond this particular receptor, the publication reports: Low levels of normalized T-cell clonal expansion were also seen in some patients who did not respond. In the 0.1-3.0 mg/kg groups, partial responders were among the patients with the lowest normalized peripheral clonal expansion, particularly in CD8+ T cells. After ivuxolimab, more expanded clones were found on average in CD8+ T cells than in CD4+ T cells. Antigen specificity was not determined for the clonally expanded peripheral T cells. Clonal expansion of both CD4+ and CD8+ blood T cells was observed from baseline to week 6 at doses 0.1 to 3.0 mg/kg.

The trial excluded patients who had a history of autoimmune disease or who were on systemic immunosuppression. In every dose cohort, peripheral blood was drawn for TCR sequencing at baseline, cycle 4 day 1, and cycle 7 day 1. The samples were taken from a phase I, first-in-human, multicenter, open-label dose-escalation trial of ivuxolimab. Adults with locally advanced or metastatic melanoma, renal cell, hepatocellular, or head and neck squamous cell carcinoma were enrolled in the trial. CD4+ and CD8+ T cells were sorted separately from peripheral blood before TCR sequencing. Genomic DNA was extracted from sorted cells for sequencing of the TCRbeta CDR3 region. The immunoSEQ Assay was used to sequence the TCRbeta CDR3 regions. TCRdb carries this immuneACCESS record with in-frame sequences only. Its versions omit some clonotypes, under half of them owing to an unresolved V gene in the studies checked, with the rest unexplained. Counted in this sample were tens of thousands of clones; over 80% of them appeared once. Clones ranked in the top ten supply about 1.8% of the sample.

This TCR was sampled from an adult with an advanced solid tumor such as melanoma, head and neck, liver or kidney cancer. Material: CD4+ or CD8+ T cells sorted from blood, obtained in a trial of the OX40 agonist ivuxolimab.

CDR3 protein: CAWTRGDYGYTF. The DNA reads TGTGCCTGGACAAGGGGCGATTATGGCTACACCTTC. The sequence is built from TRBV30 and TRBJ1-2, with a tentative D gene TRBD1 over 5 matching bases. Between the V and J ends, shortened by 4 bases and 5 bases respectively, the junction contains 11 bases. From a lookup of the germline V gene (reference sequence), CDR1 and CDR2 are GTSNPN and SVGIG. From its cysteine to its phenylalanine, the CDR3 spans 12 amino acids. Only the CDR3 DNA is retained, 36 bases long and in frame from the first base.